The 18 T cell receptor beta chains presented below share a single source sample, sequenced in a study of shared clonotypes between healthy human individuals. As defined, naive CD8 cells were CD45RO-negative and positively selected for CCR7, with terminally differentiated effector memory CD45RA+ cells excluded. Data came from immunoSEQ multiplex PCR; TCRdb stores just in-frame clones and leaves some out. The table lists 2 million or so clones, about 95% of them singletons. The sample comprised naive CD8+ T cells sorted from blood. These TCRs come from a man younger than 35 in good health.

This chain links TRBV13 with TRBJ2-5; D possibly corresponds to TRBD2 (5 bases). This CDR3 comprises 13 residues. V was cut by 5 bases and J by 4 bases, with 11 bases left in between. CDR1 is PRHDT and CDR2 is FYEKMQ in the germline V gene (reference sequence). The CDR3: CASSPSAGETQYF. CDR3 coding DNA: TGTGCCAGCAGCCCCTCGGCGGGAGAGACCCAGTACTTC.

The chain uses TRBV2 and TRBJ2-3; D gene ambiguous. The ends were cut back, 7 bases at V and 4 bases at J, with 12 bases in the middle. The length of the CDR3 is 13 residues. Germline assignment: CDR1 SNHLY and CDR2 FYNNEI. CDR3 nucleotide sequence: TGTGCCAGCACGCTCCCCTTAGCAGATACGCAGTATTTT. Translation gives CASTLPLADTQYF.

A single count supports this clone. The chain combines TRBV7-8 with TRBJ2-5, with D perhaps matching TRBD2 (6 bases). The V end lost 5 bases, the J end lost 0 bases, and 10 bases lay between the germline ends. This CDR3 has 14 amino acids. Germline values: CDR1 SGHVS, CDR2 FQNEAQ. DNA of the CDR3: TGTGCCAGCAGCCCAGCGGGCGACCAAGAGACCCAGTACTTC. Protein: CASSPAGDQETQYF.

The CDR3 DNA reads as TGTGCCAGCAGCTTACCAGTACAGGTGAACACTGAAGCTTTCTTT. Translation gives CASSLPVQVNTEAFF. The gene calls are TRBV11-2 and TRBJ1-1; tentatively, D is TRBD1 (5 bases). V gave up 2 bases and J gave up 0 bases, with 10 bases separating them. CDR1 is SGHAT, CDR2 FQNNGV, per germline. This CDR3 spans 15 amino acids.

The chain is built from TRBV2 and TRBJ1-5; TRBD1 agrees at 8 bases. Germline assignment: CDR1 SNHLY and CDR2 FYNNEI. V was clipped by 0 bases and J by 4 bases; unmatched bases: 5. CDR3 length equals 16 residues. The CDR3 region is CASSEAWTGKNQPQHF. The CDR3 DNA sequence: TGTGCCAGCAGTGAAGCGTGGACAGGGAAGAATCAGCCCCAGCATTTT.

The chain has TRBV28 and TRBJ2-5; maybe TRBD1 (6 bases). Per germline, CDR1 MDHEN and CDR2 SYDVKM. Trimming took 3 bases from V and 0 from J, leaving 14 bases between them. The CDR3 loop spans 16 amino acids. The CDR3 loop reads CASSFPTDRNQETQYF. The CDR3 nucleotides read TGTGCCAGCAGTTTCCCCACGGACAGAAACCAAGAGACCCAGTACTTC.

The rearrangement links TRBV2 to TRBJ1-2, with TRBD1 matching 9 bases. Germline CDR1 is SNHLY and CDR2 is FYNNEI. This CDR3 spans 14 amino acids. J gave up 10 bases and V 1 base, and 7 bases lay outside the gene matches. The CDR3 DNA reads as TGTGCCAGCAGTGAAGGTGTTAGGACAGGGGACTACACCTTC. Its translation: CASSEGVRTGDYTF.

The rearrangement uses TRBV5-4 and TRBJ2-7; 9 nucleotides align to TRBD2. From germline, CDR1 is SGHNT and CDR2 YYREEE (reference sequence). CDR3 length: 14 amino acids. Trimming cost V 2 bases and J 6 bases; bases outside gene matches: 6. The CDR3 DNA follows: TGTGCCAGCAGCTTCGCGGGGGGGCTGGGCGAGCAGTACTTC. As protein: CASSFAGGLGEQYF.

The rearrangement uses TRBV23-1 and TRBJ2-3; 13 bases align to TRBD2. TRBV23-1 carries the ORF label, with uncertain function. The V segment lost 8 bases and the J segment 1 base; nucleotides outside the gene matches: 12. The CDR3 is 18 amino acids. In DNA, the CDR3 is TGCGCCAGCCGCCTCGGGACTAGCGGGACGAGTGGCACAGATACGCAGTATTTT. The encoded protein is CASRLGTSGTSGTDTQYF.

The chain links TRBV4-1 to TRBJ2-7, with 10 bases identical to TRBD1. Germline assignment: CDR1 MGHRA and CDR2 YSYEKL. V gave up 0 bases and J gave up 7 bases; unmatched junction bases: 6. The length of the CDR3 is 15 residues. Written as DNA, the CDR3 is TGCGCCAGCAGCCAAGAGAGGACAGGGGGAGAGGAGCAGTACTTC. Its translation: CASSQERTGGEEQYF.

J is TRBJ1-1 and V is TRBV10-3; 10 nucleotides line up with TRBD1. Germline V gene sequence: CDR1 ENHRY, CDR2 SYGVKD. With 0 bases clipped from V and 0 bases from J, the junction kept 7 bases outside the gene matches. This CDR3 spans 18 amino acids. CDR3 region: CAISESPGQGTMNTEAFF. The CDR3 nucleotides read TGTGCCATCAGTGAGTCTCCGGGACAGGGGACAATGAACACTGAAGCTTTCTTT.

J is TRBJ2-7 and V is TRBV4-3; a possible D gene is TRBD2 (5 bases). The V end lost 1 base, the J end lost 3 bases, and 10 bases lay between the germline ends. The CDR3 contains 14 residues. Germline assignment: CDR1 LGHNA and CDR2 YSLEER. This CDR3 reads CASSQGGLIYEQYF. The CDR3 DNA reads as TGCGCCAGCAGCCAAGGAGGACTCATCTACGAGCAGTACTTC.

This chain links TRBV27 with TRBJ2-7; D perhaps matches TRBD1 (6 bases). Germline CDR1 is MNHEY and CDR2 is SMNVEV (reference sequence). The CDR3 runs to 16 residues. The V and J ends lost 4 bases and 5 bases respectively, with 21 bases between them. The CDR3 here is CASSSGPGTHHNEQYF. The CDR3 coding sequence is TGTGCCAGCAGTTCGGGCCCCGGGACACACCACAACGAGCAGTACTTC.

The chain carries TRBV2 and TRBJ2-7; D is undetermined. CDR1 and CDR2 (germline): SNHLY, FYNNEI. The ends were cut back, 4 bases at V and 2 bases at J, with 9 bases in the middle. The CDR3 has 13 residues. As DNA, the CDR3 is TGTGCCAGCAGTGTTCCAGGACCCTACGAGCAGTACTTC. This sequence encodes CASSVPGPYEQYF.

The J gene is TRBJ1-1, the V gene TRBV27; D uncertain. The germline CDR1 and CDR2 sequences are MNHEY and SMNVEV (reference sequence). The CDR3 covers 14 residues. The V end lost 2 bases, the J end lost 0 bases, and 7 bases lay between the germline ends. CDR3 amino acids: CASSLTLMNTEAFF. The CDR3 nucleotides read TGTGCCAGCAGTTTAACGCTAATGAACACTGAAGCTTTCTTT.

This clone was picked up one time. The rearrangement links TRBV29-1 to TRBJ1-2; 7 nucleotides agree with TRBD1. Germline values: CDR1 SQVTM, CDR2 ANQGSEA. The length of the CDR3 is 12 residues. The ends lost 4 bases at V and 7 bases at J; junction bases unmatched: 6. This chain's CDR3 is CSVVQGDAGYTF. CDR3 nucleotide sequence: TGCAGCGTTGTCCAGGGGGATGCTGGCTACACCTTC.

The rearrangement links TRBV9 to TRBJ2-5, with D possibly being TRBD1 (7 bases). The CDR3 runs to 14 residues. Trimming took 5 bases from V and 5 from J, leaving 16 bases between them. CDR1 and CDR2 (germline): SGDLS, YYNGEE. The CDR3 nucleotides read TGTGCCAGCAGTCCCGACAGGGAGGACGAGACCCAGTACTTC. As protein: CASSPDREDETQYF.

The rearrangement links TRBV21-1 to TRBJ2-7. TRBV21-1 is an annotated pseudogene. The CDR3 contains 19 residues. This chain's CDR3 is CASSNNGKMTTITPLEQYF. CDR3 in DNA: TGTGCCAGCAGCAACAATGGTAAGATGACGACCATAACCCCCCTCGAGCAGTACTTC.